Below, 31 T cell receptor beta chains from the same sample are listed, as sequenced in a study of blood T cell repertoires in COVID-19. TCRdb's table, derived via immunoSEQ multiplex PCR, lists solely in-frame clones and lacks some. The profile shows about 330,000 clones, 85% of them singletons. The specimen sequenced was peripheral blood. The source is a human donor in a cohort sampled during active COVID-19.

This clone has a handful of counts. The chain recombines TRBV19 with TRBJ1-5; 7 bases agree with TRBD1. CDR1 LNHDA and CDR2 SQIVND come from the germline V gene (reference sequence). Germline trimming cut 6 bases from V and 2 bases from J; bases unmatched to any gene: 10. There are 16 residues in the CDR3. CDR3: CASRTTGNWGNQPQHF. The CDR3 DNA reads TGTGCCAGTAGGACGACAGGGAATTGGGGCAATCAGCCCCAGCATTTT.

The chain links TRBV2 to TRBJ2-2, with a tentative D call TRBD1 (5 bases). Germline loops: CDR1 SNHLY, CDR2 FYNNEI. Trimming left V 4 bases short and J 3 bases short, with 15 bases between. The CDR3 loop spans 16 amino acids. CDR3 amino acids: CASSVSRKGDTGELFF. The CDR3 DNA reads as TGTGCCAGCAGTGTCTCGCGGAAAGGGGACACCGGGGAGCTGTTTTTT. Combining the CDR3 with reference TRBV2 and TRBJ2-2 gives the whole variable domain EPEVTQTPSHQVTQMGQEVILRCVPISNHLYFYWYRQILGQKVEFLVSFYNNEISEKSEIFDDQFSVERPDGSNFTLKIRSTKLEDSAMYFCASSVSRKGDTGELFFGEGSRLTVL.

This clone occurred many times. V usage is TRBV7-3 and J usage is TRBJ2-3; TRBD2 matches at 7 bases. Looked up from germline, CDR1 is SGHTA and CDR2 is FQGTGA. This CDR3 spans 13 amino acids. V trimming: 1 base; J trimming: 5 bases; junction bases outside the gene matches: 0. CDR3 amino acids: CASSLKRGDTQYF. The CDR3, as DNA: TGTGCCAGCAGCTTAAAGCGGGGAGATACGCAGTATTTT.

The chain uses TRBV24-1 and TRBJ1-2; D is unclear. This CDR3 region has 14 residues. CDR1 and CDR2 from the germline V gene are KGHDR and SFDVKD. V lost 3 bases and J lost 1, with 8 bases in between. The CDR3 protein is CATSDLTSNYGYTF. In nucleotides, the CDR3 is TGTGCCACCAGTGATCTGACAAGTAACTATGGCTACACCTTC.

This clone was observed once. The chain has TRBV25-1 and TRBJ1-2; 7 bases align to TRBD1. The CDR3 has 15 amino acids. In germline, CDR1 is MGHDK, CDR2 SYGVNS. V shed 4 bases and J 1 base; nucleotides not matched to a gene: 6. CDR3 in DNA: TGTGCCAGCAGTGGCAGGACAGGCTTTAACTATGGCTACACCTTC. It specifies CASSGRTGFNYGYTF.

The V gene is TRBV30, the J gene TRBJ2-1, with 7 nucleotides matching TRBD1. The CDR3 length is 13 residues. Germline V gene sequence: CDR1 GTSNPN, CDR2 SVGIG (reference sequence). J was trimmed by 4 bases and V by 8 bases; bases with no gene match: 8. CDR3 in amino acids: CAGTGQPYNEQFF. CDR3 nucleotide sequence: TGTGCCGGCACGGGACAGCCATACAATGAGCAGTTCTTC. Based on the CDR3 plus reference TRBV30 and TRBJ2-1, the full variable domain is SQTIHQWPATLVQPVGSPLSLECTVEGTSNPNLYWYRQAAGRGLQLLFYSVGIGQISSEVPQNLSASRPQDRQFILSSKKLLLSDSGFYLCAGTGQPYNEQFFGPGTRLTVL.

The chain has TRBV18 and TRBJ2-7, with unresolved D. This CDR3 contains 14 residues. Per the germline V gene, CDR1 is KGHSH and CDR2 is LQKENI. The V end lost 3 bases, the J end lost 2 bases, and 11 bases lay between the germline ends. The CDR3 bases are TGTGCCAGCTCACCGGGTGAAACTACCTACGAGCAGTACTTC. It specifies CASSPGETTYEQYF.

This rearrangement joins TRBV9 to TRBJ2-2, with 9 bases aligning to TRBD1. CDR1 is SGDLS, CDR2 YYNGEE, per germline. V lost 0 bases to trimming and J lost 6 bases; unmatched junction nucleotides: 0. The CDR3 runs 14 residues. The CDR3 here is CASSVGTGAGELFF. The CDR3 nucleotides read TGTGCCAGCAGCGTAGGGACAGGGGCCGGGGAGCTGTTTTTT.

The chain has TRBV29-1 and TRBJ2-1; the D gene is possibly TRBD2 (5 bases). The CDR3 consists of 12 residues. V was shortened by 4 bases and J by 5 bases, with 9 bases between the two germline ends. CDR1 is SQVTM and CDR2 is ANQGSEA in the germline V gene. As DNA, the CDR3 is TGCAGCGTTGCGTCCGGGAACAATGAGCAGTTCTTC. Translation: CSVASGNNEQFF.

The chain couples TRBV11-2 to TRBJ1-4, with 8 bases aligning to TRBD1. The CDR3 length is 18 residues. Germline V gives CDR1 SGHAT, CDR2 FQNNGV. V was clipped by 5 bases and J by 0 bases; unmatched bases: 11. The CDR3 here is CASSTRQGRRATNEKLFF. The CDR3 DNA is TGTGCCAGCAGCACACGACAGGGGCGAAGGGCAACTAATGAAAAACTGTTTTTT.

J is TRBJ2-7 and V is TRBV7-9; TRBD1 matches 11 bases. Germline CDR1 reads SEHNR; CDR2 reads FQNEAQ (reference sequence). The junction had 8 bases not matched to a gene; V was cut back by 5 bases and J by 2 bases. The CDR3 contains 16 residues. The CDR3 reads CASSRTGTGGPYEQYF. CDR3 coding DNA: TGTGCCAGCAGCAGAACCGGGACAGGGGGTCCCTACGAGCAGTACTTC.

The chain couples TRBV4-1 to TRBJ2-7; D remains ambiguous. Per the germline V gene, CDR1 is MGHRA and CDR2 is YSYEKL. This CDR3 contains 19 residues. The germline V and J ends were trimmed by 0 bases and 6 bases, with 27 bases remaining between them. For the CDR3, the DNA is TGCGCCAGCAGCCAAGAAGCACACAAAGTCACCTGGAACCAGGTCGAGCAGTACTTC. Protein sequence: CASSQEAHKVTWNQVEQYF.

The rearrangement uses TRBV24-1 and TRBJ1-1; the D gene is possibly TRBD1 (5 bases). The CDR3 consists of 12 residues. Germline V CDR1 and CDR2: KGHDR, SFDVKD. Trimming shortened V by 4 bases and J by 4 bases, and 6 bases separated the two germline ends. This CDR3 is CATSEGGTEAFF. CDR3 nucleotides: TGTGCCACCAGTGAGGGGGGCACTGAAGCTTTCTTT.

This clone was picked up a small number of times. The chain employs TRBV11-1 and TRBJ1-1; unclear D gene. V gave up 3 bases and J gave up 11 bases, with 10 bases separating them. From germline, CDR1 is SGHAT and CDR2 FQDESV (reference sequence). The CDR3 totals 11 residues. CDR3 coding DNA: TGTGCCAGCAGCTTCAGCGACGTTGCTTTCTTT. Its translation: CASSFSDVAFF.

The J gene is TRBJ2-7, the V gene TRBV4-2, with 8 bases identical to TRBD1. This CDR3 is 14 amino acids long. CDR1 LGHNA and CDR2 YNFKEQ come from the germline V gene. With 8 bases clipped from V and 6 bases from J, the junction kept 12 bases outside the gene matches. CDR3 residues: CASSMTGETGEQYF. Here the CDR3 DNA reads TGTGCCAGCTCCATGACAGGGGAAACGGGCGAGCAGTACTTC.

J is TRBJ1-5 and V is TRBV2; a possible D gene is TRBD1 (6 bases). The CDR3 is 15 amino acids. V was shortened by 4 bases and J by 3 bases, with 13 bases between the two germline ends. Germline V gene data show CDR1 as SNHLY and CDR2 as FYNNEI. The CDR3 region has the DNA TGTGCCAGCAGTGCAGGGGAGGGAAACAATCAGCCCCAGCATTTT. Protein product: CASSAGEGNNQPQHF.

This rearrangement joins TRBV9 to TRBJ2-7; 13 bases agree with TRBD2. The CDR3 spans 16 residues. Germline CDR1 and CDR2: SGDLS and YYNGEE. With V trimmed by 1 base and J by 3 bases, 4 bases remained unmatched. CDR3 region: CASSVRGTSGVYEQYF. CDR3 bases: TGTGCCAGCAGCGTACGCGGGACTAGCGGGGTCTACGAGCAGTACTTC.

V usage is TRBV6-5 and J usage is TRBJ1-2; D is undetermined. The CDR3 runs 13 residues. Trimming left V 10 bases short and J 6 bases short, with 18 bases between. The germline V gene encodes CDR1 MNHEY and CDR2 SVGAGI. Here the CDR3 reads CATRNLGVDGYTF. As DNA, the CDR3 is TGTGCCACCAGGAATCTGGGCGTCGATGGCTACACCTTC.

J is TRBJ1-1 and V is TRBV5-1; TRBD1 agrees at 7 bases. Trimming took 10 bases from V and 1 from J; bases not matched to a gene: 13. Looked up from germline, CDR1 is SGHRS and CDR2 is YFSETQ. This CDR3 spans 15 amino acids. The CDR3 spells CASKRGPGGNTEAFF. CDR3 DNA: TGCGCCTCCAAAAGGGGCCCAGGGGGGAACACTGAAGCTTTCTTT.

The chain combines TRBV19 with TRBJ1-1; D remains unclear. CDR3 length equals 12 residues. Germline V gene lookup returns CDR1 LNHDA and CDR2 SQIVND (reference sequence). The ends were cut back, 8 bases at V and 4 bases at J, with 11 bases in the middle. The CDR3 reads CASGEEITEAFF. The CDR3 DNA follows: TGTGCCAGTGGTGAGGAGATCACTGAAGCTTTCTTT.

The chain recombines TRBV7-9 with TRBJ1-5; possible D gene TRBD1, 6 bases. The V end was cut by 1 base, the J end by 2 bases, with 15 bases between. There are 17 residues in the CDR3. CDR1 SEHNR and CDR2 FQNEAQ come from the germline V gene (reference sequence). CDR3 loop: CASSLVTGLSGNQPQHF. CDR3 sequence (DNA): TGTGCCAGCAGCTTAGTTACAGGGCTTTCGGGCAATCAGCCCCAGCATTTT.

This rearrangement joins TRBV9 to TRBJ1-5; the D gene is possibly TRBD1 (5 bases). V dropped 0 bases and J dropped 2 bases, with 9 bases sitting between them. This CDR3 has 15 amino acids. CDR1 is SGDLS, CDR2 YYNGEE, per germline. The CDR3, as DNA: TGTGCCAGCAGCGTAGGCCAGGGCCGCAATCAGCCCCAGCATTTT. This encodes CASSVGQGRNQPQHF. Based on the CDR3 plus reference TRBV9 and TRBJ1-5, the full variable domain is DSGVTQTPKHLITATGQRVTLRCSPRSGDLSVYWYQQSLDQGLQFLIQYYNGEERAKGNILERFSAQQFPDLHSELNLSSLELGDSALYFCASSVGQGRNQPQHFGDGTRLSIL.

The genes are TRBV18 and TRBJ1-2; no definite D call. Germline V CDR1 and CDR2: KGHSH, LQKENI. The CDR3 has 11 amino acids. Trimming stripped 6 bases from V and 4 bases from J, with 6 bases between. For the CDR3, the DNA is TGTGCCAGCTCCCCGAGCTATGGCTACACCTTC. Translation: CASSPSYGYTF.

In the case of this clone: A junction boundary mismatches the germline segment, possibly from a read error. Written as DNA, the CDR3 is TGTGCCAGCAGTACACCCTTGACAGGCATACTCTCTTTT. This translates into CASSTPLTGILSF. The rearrangement joins TRBV27 to TRBJ1-1; D is possibly TRBD1 (6 bases). The CDR3 contains 13 residues. Germline V gene sequence: CDR1 MNHEY, CDR2 SMNVEV (reference sequence).

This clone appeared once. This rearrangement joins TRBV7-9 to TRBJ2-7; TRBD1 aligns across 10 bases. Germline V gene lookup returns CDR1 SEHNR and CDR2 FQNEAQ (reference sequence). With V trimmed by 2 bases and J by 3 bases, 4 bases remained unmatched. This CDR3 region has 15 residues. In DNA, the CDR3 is TGTGCCAGCAGCTTAAACAGGGACAGGGGCTACGAGCAGTACTTC. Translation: CASSLNRDRGYEQYF.

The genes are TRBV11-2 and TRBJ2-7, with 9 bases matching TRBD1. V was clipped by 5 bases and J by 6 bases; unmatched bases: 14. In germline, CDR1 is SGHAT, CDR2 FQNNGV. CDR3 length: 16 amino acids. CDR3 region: CASSAVPGQGSFEQYF. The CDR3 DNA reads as TGTGCCAGCAGCGCAGTACCGGGACAGGGATCTTTCGAGCAGTACTTC.

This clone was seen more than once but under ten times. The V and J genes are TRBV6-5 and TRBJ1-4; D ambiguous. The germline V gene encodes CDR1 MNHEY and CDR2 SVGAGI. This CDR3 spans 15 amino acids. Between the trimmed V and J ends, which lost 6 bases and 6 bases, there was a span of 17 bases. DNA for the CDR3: TGTGCCAGCAGACAAGACGGGGATTTGCATGAAAAACTGTTTTTT. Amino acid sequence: CASRQDGDLHEKLFF.

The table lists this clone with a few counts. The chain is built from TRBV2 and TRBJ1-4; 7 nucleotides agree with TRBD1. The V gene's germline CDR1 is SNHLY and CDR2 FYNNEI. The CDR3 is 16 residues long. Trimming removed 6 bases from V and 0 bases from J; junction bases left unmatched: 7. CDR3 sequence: CASSYRDSATNEKLFF. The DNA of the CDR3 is TGTGCCAGCAGCTACCGGGACAGTGCAACTAATGAAAAACTGTTTTTT.

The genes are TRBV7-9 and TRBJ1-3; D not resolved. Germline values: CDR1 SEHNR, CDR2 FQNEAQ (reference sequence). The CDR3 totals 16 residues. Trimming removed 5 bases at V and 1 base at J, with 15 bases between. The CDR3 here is CASSPAGLSSGNTIYF. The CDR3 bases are TGTGCCAGCAGCCCAGCGGGTTTGAGTTCTGGAAACACCATATATTTT.

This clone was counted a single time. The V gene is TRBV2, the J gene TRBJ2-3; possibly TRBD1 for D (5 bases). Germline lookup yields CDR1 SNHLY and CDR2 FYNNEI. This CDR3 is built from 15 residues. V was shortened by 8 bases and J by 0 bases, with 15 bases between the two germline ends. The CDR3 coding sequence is TGTGCCAGCCGGTGGGGCACTACTAGCACAGATACGCAGTATTTT. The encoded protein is CASRWGTTSTDTQYF.

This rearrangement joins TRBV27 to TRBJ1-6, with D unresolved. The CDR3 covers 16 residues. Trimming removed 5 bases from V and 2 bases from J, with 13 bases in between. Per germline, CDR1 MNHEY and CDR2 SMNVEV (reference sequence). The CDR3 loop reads CASSLGPGAYNSPLHF. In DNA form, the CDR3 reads TGTGCCAGCAGTCTAGGCCCCGGGGCCTATAATTCACCCCTCCACTTT.